The present T cell receptor (beta chain) was sequenced within a study of T cells in localized non-small cell lung cancer. Findings and limits, study-wide: Of the tissues analyzed, uninvolved adjacent lung showed maximal T cell clonality, greater than tumor.

The method was immunoSEQ multiplex PCR; TCRdb's version includes in-frame clones alone and lacks a portion of them. The top ten hold around 4.2% of the sample, which has some 31,000 clones, 85% to 90% seen once. CDR3 length: 16 amino acids. Trimming removed 4 bases from V and 3 bases from J, with 20 bases in between. Germline-derived CDR1 and CDR2 are SGDLS and YYNGEE. As for this clone: Its antigen is not known.

This chain links TRBV9 with TRBJ2-7; D tentatively reads TRBD1 or TRBD2 (5 bases each). Material: peripheral blood, obtained before any cancer treatment. The clonotype comes from a woman aged 35 to 70 with stage I lung adenocarcinoma. CDR3 region: CASSISGAGSSYEQYF. In DNA, the CDR3 is TGTGCCAGCAGCATATCAGGCGCAGGGAGTAGCTACGAGCAGTACTTC.